These 2 T cell receptor beta chains share one sample of origin, sequenced in a study of cytomegalovirus exposure and HLA in healthy donors. PCR employed 60 Vbeta and 13 Jbeta primers. Repertoires were generated with immunoSEQ multiplex PCR, while TCRdb's copy carries only in-frame clones and drops some. This table holds about 130,000 clones, roughly 10% found once. The sequenced sample was PBMCs. All receptors come from a man in his forties or fifties in good health and CMV-seronegative.

The V gene is TRBV6-1, the J gene TRBJ1-5; 7 positions match TRBD1. Looked up from germline, CDR1 is MNHNS and CDR2 is SASEGT. The CDR3 consists of 14 residues. The V and J ends lost 3 bases and 7 bases, in that order; junction bases with no gene match: 6. The CDR3 is CASSDSGGGQPQHF. For the CDR3, the DNA is TGTGCCAGCAGTGATTCCGGAGGGGGCCAGCCCCAGCATTTT.

This clone has a handful of counts. The chain links TRBV6-6 to TRBJ2-1; D not certain. Trimming shortened V by 4 bases and J by 2 bases, and 15 bases separated the two germline ends. This CDR3 is built from 16 residues. Germline CDR1 and CDR2: MNHNY and SVGAGI (reference sequence). Here the CDR3 reads CASSSKTKRPYNEQFF. The DNA for the CDR3 is TGTGCCAGCAGTTCCAAGACAAAAAGGCCCTACAATGAGCAGTTCTTC.